The present TCR beta chain was sequenced within a study of T-cell memory formation after mild COVID-19. TCRdb reprocessed the 5' RACE reads via MiXCR and lists one record per CDR3 protein. The sample yields 200,000 to 250,000 distinct CDR3 sequences, 7.5% to 10% seen once. The V end lost 6 bases, the J end lost 4 bases, and 15 bases lay between the germline ends. The CDR3 spans 14 residues. The table lists this clonotype with many counts. The rearrangement links TRBV12-3 or TRBV12-4 to TRBJ1-1; D perhaps matches TRBD1 (5 bases). The material sequenced was PBMCs or a T cell subset sorted from them (not recorded which). The TCR comes from a man aged 18 to 29 who had mild COVID-19 (a few samples of this study predate the infection). Cell type and time point are not known. CDR3 sequence: CASRDEGRGTEAFF. Written as DNA, the CDR3 is TGTGCCAGCAGGGACGAAGGGAGGGGCACTGAAGCTTTCTTT.